Sequencing of this T cell receptor (beta chain) was carried out in a study of T cell responses to AZD1222 COVID-19 vaccine. Study-level findings and limits: Among the donors, most were white British and more were female, and clonal diversity was possibly underestimated. Once two AZD1222 doses were given, Spike-specific TCR breadth and depth went up.

Regarding this clone: Its antigen is still unknown.

Recipients boosted at about 4 weeks or about 12 weeks are pooled. Clones were sequenced by immunoSEQ multiplex PCR, and TCRdb holds only the in-frame ones, with some missing. Of approximately 140,000 clones listed, about 91% are singletons. This TCR derives from an adult who received the AZD1222 COVID-19 vaccine. Here the sequenced sample was peripheral blood, taken 28 days after the second AZD1222 dose.

The chain's CDR3 is CASRRRGLESTDTQYF. The CDR3 nucleotides are TGTGCCAGCAGGCGGCGAGGGTTGGAGTCCACAGATACGCAGTATTTT. This chain links TRBV27 with TRBJ2-3, with D maybe TRBD2 (5 bases). Germline-derived CDR1 and CDR2 are MNHEY and SMNVEV (reference sequence). Trimming took off 6 bases at V and 2 bases at J, with 18 bases between the two ends. There are 16 residues in the CDR3.